This entry concerns a single T cell receptor (beta chain). Its antigen target is currently unknown. Compared with germline, one end of the junction differs, possibly owing to a read error. The data were obtained in a study of cytomegalovirus exposure and HLA in healthy donors (dated by TCRdb to about 2017). Context from the whole study: An earlier analysis of roughly 630 of the donors reported about 290 Gb of sequence data and some 120 million unique TCR beta sequences from some 180 million T cells. Along with the approximately 620-subject first cohort, a separate validation cohort of 120 different subjects was used. The number of donors typed differed by locus, with roughly 620-630 for A, B, C, DRB1 and DQB1, more than 500 for DQA1, about 610 for DPA1, and some 440 for DPB1. In an earlier analysis of a few hundred of the donors, high-throughput TCR beta sequencing was used to judge whether each TCR beta V gene segment behaved as functional or pseudogenic. Every discovery cohort repertoire had been produced on one sequencing platform. HLA typing covered class I and class II loci at four-digit resolution. Alongside the repertoire data, information on donor age, sex, ethnicity and CMV serostatus was compiled. A later analysis re-examined previously published TCR beta repertoires from around 670 donors and added high-resolution HLA genotyping to investigate patterns of TCR occurrence. Of the roughly 390 genotyped donors, 81% were placed in the genetic ancestry cluster associated with self-reported Caucasian donors. Using immunosequencing, the study profiled T cell repertoires from some 670 subjects and related those repertoires to cytomegalovirus serostatus. Roughly 300 gigabases of sequencing data and 75 million to 85 million unique TCR sequences made up an early release that covered about 640 HLA-typed donors. Because of strong linkage in the cohort, 5 or 6 DR-DQ haplotypes were treated as single units for association and clustering. The aim of the study was to test whether cataloging public T cell receptors could identify signatures of past pathogen exposure. On average, around 230,000 unique TCR beta nucleotide sequences were sequenced per donor among about 400 genotyped donors of the cohort, with 15% to 20% of those sequences being non-productive. A later genetic analysis used genome-wide SNP genotypes for about three fifths of the roughly 700 donors, treating that subset as a discovery cohort. To predict cytomegalovirus infection status, the study brought together high-throughput TCR immunosequencing, statistical association of individual TCRs with disease status, and machine learning. Rather than using new phenotypic data, the later analysis identified candidate immune exposures from TCR beta sequences and from how often those sequences occurred across donors.

The study at large found these results: Because the 87-base-pair reads could not distinguish some IMGT-functional V segments, including TRBV6-2 and TRBV6-3, those segments were excluded. An association between a missense DCLRE1C variant and V-gene and J-gene trimming of TCR beta chains was found in a later genetic analysis and replicated in an independent cohort. When HLA alleles, especially DR and DQ, strongly co-occurred, attributing TCR associations to individual alleles was difficult. Because counts were too low, around 17 rarely observed V segments, including chromosome 9 orphons, were left out of the earlier analysis of some 600 of the donors. The authors suggested that the approach could potentially be generalized to other disease states and immunological phenotypes. According to a later analysis, TCR association rates differed among HLA loci, with DRB1 alleles showing the most associated TCRs and HLA-C alleles showing the fewest. Sequencing depth was assumed to be roughly uniform across donors in the presence/absence analyses, though that assumption may not hold. Most TCR sequences were observed very rarely across donors, whereas some public TCRs were present in many individuals. Broadly in line with IMGT annotations, most TCR beta V segments showed up in productive rearrangements about 87% or about 30% of the time in an earlier analysis of around 600 of the donors. In the study, around 150 TCR beta chains were listed as associated with cytomegalovirus. Compared with the roughly 700-donor mean, donors in an Asian-associated ancestry cluster had fewer N-insertions in productive TCRs, according to a later genetic analysis. This cohort had only TCR beta chains sequenced, and the lack of alpha or paired-chain data limited which features could be detected. Because some donors lacked HLA typing at each locus, the association tests relied only on the typed subset. A further reported finding was that TCR beta sequences accurately predicted the HLA-A and HLA-B alleles for most subjects in the first cohort. In a later analysis, some 18,000 TCR beta sequences were associated with specific HLA alleles at a false discovery rate of 0.05. In a later analysis, most CMV-associated TCR beta chains were found to appear HLA-restricted, with HLA associations seemingly driven largely by CMV exposure. In a later analysis, HLA-associated TCR beta chains were found to be more clonally expanded and to have lower generation probabilities than equally common non-associated chains. A few of the identified cytomegalovirus-associated TCR beta chains were confirmed in vitro to be specific for cytomegalovirus antigens. According to a later analysis, parvovirus B19, influenza, CMV and Epstein-Barr virus appeared linked to several top co-occurrence clusters. The only immune exposure information available for the cohort was CMV serostatus. In both the original and validation cohorts, the classifier was reported to diagnose cytomegalovirus status with high specificity and sensitivity. Linkage disequilibrium might explain the correlated functional status among segregating V segments, but an unknown experimental factor could not be ruled out. The sequencing pipeline was judged likely to have produced a cluster of highly shared sequence variants as a technical artifact.

Receptors were amplified or captured by the immunoSEQ multiplex PCR assay. For the multiplex PCR, a mixture combining 60 forward primers for TCR Vbeta segments and 13 reverse primers for TCR Jbeta segments was used. Amplification of the CDR3 region of rearranged TCR beta genes was performed with a multiplex PCR assay on genomic DNA. Amplified TCR beta libraries were sequenced as 87-base-pair reads on the Illumina HiSeq System. The authors' pipeline ran thus. Across the 700 or so repertoires, a later analysis counted tens of millions of unique TCR beta chains, about 10 million of which were shared by at least two donors. Raw reads were error-corrected and collapsed into unique sequences by a nearest-neighbor algorithm in which closely related sequences were merged to remove PCR and sequencing errors. CDR3 sequences were aligned to IMGT reference sequences to assign V, D and J gene segments. For a sequence to be retained, a match of at least six nucleotides to both a V gene segment and a J gene segment was required. Rearrangements were called productive when the CDR3 lacked stop codons and stayed in frame with V and J; all others were non-productive. Following IMGT convention, CDR3 was defined as the stretch from the second conserved V-encoded cysteine to the conserved J-encoded phenylalanine. The earlier analysis of some 600 of the donors excluded sequences that lacked an unambiguous match to a single V gene segment. In an earlier analysis of several hundred of the donors, V segments were called functional above 56.7% productive rearrangements and were called segregating when the between-donor standard deviation exceeded 5%. A statistical classification framework was developed to diagnose cytomegalovirus status using the catalog of TCR beta chain sequences. V and J gene assignment, in a later analysis, came from comparing TCR nucleotide sequences with IMGT/GENE-DB human TR gene sequences. In a later analysis, CDR3 sequences and most-parsimonious VDJ recombination scenarios were assigned using the TCRdist pipeline. In a later analysis, every TCR beta chain was defined by the combination of its CDR3 amino acid sequence and its V-gene family, and reads without a unique V-gene family were dropped. In a later analysis, 450 to 600 highly shared, low-generation-probability nucleotide sequences were removed to address suspected cross-contamination and a sequencing artifact. In a later analysis, a clonal expansion index was calculated for each public chain from normalized within-repertoire ranks of inferred template counts. In a later analysis, generation probabilities were computed with a VDJ recombination model fitted to out-of-frame rearrangements, and the resulting probabilities were checked against IGoR. A later analysis scored TCR-TCR, TCR-HLA and TCR-CMV co-occurrence with hypergeometric tests, applying a repertoire-size bias correction to TCR pairs. False discovery rates were estimated in a later analysis by permuting HLA or CMV assignments 20 times. In a later analysis, co-occurring TCRs were grouped using DBSCAN, with TCRdist sequence similarity added in when clustering inside HLA-allele-positive subsets. Repertoires with fewer than 30,000 or more than 120,000 public chains were left out of co-occurrence clustering, as were a few repertoires with anomalous nucleotide sharing. In TCRdb, the immuneACCESS table is reduced to in-frame sequences with V and J assigned. These tables do not hold every clone; where another copy was compared, an unresolved V gene accounts for under half, and the others remain unexplained. V and J calls and clone size come straight from that table; D and trimming were deduced from the DNA. The sample table records some 200,000 clones; approximately 80% of these occur just once. About 2.3% of the sample is taken by the ten largest.

The cohort was made up of under 800 healthy bone marrow donors. All cohort members were sampled while nominally healthy, although unrecorded immune exposures were likely present. The donor tested CMV seronegative and was one of the 352 seronegative cohort members. A peripheral blood sample was collected from each donor, and TCR beta sequencing was performed on peripheral blood mononuclear cells. Genomic DNA extraction from the blood cell samples was performed with the Qiagen DNeasy Blood Extraction Kit. The CDR3, cysteine through phenylalanine, is 12 amino acids long. Only the CDR3 DNA stays, 36 bases, in frame from base 1. Per the germline V gene, SGHTA is the CDR1 and FQGTGA is the CDR2.

This sequence was found in a woman aged 45-65 years in good health and CMV-seronegative. The V and J segments used are TRBV7-3 and TRBJ2-3, and TRBD2 aligns with 11 junction nucleotides. The sequenced sample consisted of PBMCs. The nucleotide sequence reads as follows: TGTGCCAGCAGGACCGGGACTAGCGGACTCCTTTTT. Its protein is CASRTGTSGLLF.